The next 13 T cell receptor beta chains were all read from a single sample in a study of cytomegalovirus exposure and HLA in healthy donors listed by TCRdb under 2017. Libraries were built with the immunoSEQ multiplex PCR assay. A mixture of 60 forward primers for TCR Vbeta segments and 13 reverse primers for TCR Jbeta segments was used in the multiplex PCR. TCRdb took this table from immuneACCESS and kept in-frame rearrangements with V and J called. Such tables lack part of the clones; where checked against another copy, unresolved V genes explain under half of the gap, and the rest is unexplained. Within this sample are some 120,000 clones, with around 72% of them counted one time only. Roughly 8.2% of the sample belongs to the ten largest clones. Sequencing was done on a sample of PBMCs. All receptors derive from a middle-aged woman in good health and CMV-seropositive.

The CDR3 spells CASSRRGAEQFF. The CDR3, as DNA: TGTGCCAGCAGCCGCCGCGGGGCTGAGCAGTTCTTC. The chain recombines TRBV11-3 with TRBJ2-1; a possible D gene is TRBD2 (6 bases). CDR3 size: 12 residues. Germline CDR1 is SGHNT and CDR2 is YENEEA. V was shortened by 5 bases and J by 9 bases, with 11 bases between the two germline ends. The entire variable domain, with the rest obtained from reference TRBV11-3 and TRBJ2-1, is as follows: EAGVVQSPRYKIIEKKQPVAFWCNPISGHNTLYWYLQNLGQGPELLIRYENEEAVDDSQLPKDRFSAERLKGVDSTLKIQPAELGDSAVYLCASSRRGAEQFFGPGTRLTVL.

The chain carries TRBV19 and TRBJ1-2; no firm D call. From germline, CDR1 is LNHDA and CDR2 SQIVND (reference sequence). CDR3 size: 13 residues. The V end lost 4 bases, the J end lost 4 bases, and 10 bases lay between the germline ends. The CDR3 DNA is TGTGCCAGTAGTACCCAACGGGGCTATGGCTACACCTTC. Protein: CASSTQRGYGYTF.

The chain joins TRBV14 to TRBJ1-4; a weak D match, TRBD1 (5 bases). The germline V gene has CDR1 SGHDN and CDR2 FVKESK. The germline V and J ends were trimmed by 4 bases and 7 bases, with 19 bases remaining between them. The CDR3 covers 16 residues. CDR3 region: CASSRLSPGGTEKLFF. For the CDR3, the DNA is TGTGCCAGCAGCCGTTTATCCCCGGGAGGGACTGAAAAACTGTTTTTT.

The chain combines TRBV4-3 with TRBJ1-1, with D uncertain. The CDR3 has 15 amino acids. Trimming stripped 0 bases from V and 0 bases from J, with 8 bases between. CDR1 is LGHNA and CDR2 is YSLEER in the germline V gene. This CDR3 reads CASSQERRVNTEAFF. As DNA, the CDR3 is TGCGCCAGCAGCCAAGAGAGGCGGGTGAACACTGAAGCTTTCTTT.

In this sample, this clone turned up a few times. This chain connects TRBV27 to TRBJ2-7; perhaps TRBD2 as D (6 bases). Germline loops: CDR1 MNHEY, CDR2 SMNVEV (reference sequence). Trimming cost V 4 bases and J 2 bases, with 12 bases left between them. The CDR3 extends over 14 amino acids. CDR3 loop: CASSSLGGTYEQYF. The CDR3 DNA is TGTGCCAGCAGTTCACTCGGGGGTACCTACGAGCAGTACTTC.

This chain links TRBV27 with TRBJ1-5, with unresolved D. Germline lookup yields CDR1 MNHEY and CDR2 SMNVEV (reference sequence). V lost 3 bases and J lost 3, with 3 bases in between. The CDR3 is 12 residues long. CDR3 loop: CASSFFNQPQHF. The CDR3 DNA reads as TGTGCCAGCAGTTTCTTCAATCAGCCCCAGCATTTT.

The gene calls are TRBV29-1 and TRBJ1-4; 8 nucleotides align to TRBD1. Germline values: CDR1 SQVTM, CDR2 ANQGSEA. The CDR3 consists of 15 residues. Trimming cost V 5 bases and J 6 bases; bases outside gene matches: 11. CDR3 region: CSVQGAPPGDEKLFF. In DNA, the CDR3 is TGCAGCGTTCAGGGGGCGCCCCCGGGGGATGAAAAACTGTTTTTT. Full variable domain (missing parts from reference TRBV29-1 and TRBJ1-4): SAVISQKPSRDICQRGTSLTIQCQVDSQVTMMFWYRQQPGQSLTLIATANQGSEATYESGFVIDKFPISRPNLTFSTLTVSNMSPEDSSIYLCSVQGAPPGDEKLFFGSGTQLSVL.

Only one count was recorded for this clone. The V gene is TRBV7-6, the J gene TRBJ1-1; 7 bases align to TRBD1. This CDR3 is built from 14 residues. Germline V gives CDR1 SGHVS, CDR2 FNYEAQ. J was trimmed by 5 bases and V by 5 bases; bases with no gene match: 8. CDR3: CASSSTGAGTEAFF. For the CDR3, the DNA is TGTGCCAGCAGCAGTACAGGGGCGGGTACTGAAGCTTTCTTT.

The chain carries TRBV6-5 and TRBJ1-1; D may be TRBD1 (5 bases). V gave up 6 bases and J gave up 1 base, with 12 bases separating them. Germline assignment: CDR1 MNHEY and CDR2 SVGAGI. This CDR3 spans 14 amino acids. The CDR3 region is CASRTGGTNTEAFF. The CDR3 nucleotides are TGTGCCAGCAGGACGGGAGGGACGAACACTGAAGCTTTCTTT.

This clone was found a few times. The junction departs from germline at one end; a sequencing error may be responsible. The chain has TRBV2 and TRBJ1-2; D possibly corresponds to TRBD1 (5 bases). Per germline, CDR1 SNHLY and CDR2 FYNNEI. The CDR3 spans 11 residues. CDR3 coding DNA: TGTGCCAGCAGAGAGTGGGCAGGGAAGGCCTTC. Translation gives CASREWAGKAF.

The chain recombines TRBV5-4 with TRBJ1-2; D is ambiguous. Trimming shortened V by 2 bases and J by 5 bases, and 7 bases separated the two germline ends. The CDR3 spans 12 residues. Per the germline V gene, CDR1 is SGHNT and CDR2 is YYREEE (reference sequence). The CDR3 coding sequence is TGTGCCAGCAGCTTCGACAAATATGGCTACACCTTC. Encoded protein: CASSFDKYGYTF.

There are a few counts of this clone. V is TRBV19 and J is TRBJ2-7; TRBD1 matches 7 bases. This CDR3 comprises 15 residues. V shed 5 bases and J 6 bases; nucleotides not matched to a gene: 13. Germline CDR1 is LNHDA and CDR2 is SQIVND (reference sequence). DNA for the CDR3: TGTGCCAGTAGTCCTCGAGGGGGCCCCCCAGCCGAGCAGTACTTC. This sequence encodes CASSPRGGPPAEQYF.

The chain carries TRBV5-1 and TRBJ1-1; TRBD1 matches at 7 bases. Germline assignment: CDR1 SGHRS and CDR2 YFSETQ. V was pared by 3 bases and J by 7 bases, with 6 bases of the junction left unmatched. The CDR3 loop spans 13 amino acids. CDR3 nucleotide sequence: TGCGCCAGCAGCTCGGACCGGGACAGTGAAGCTTTCTTT. Protein sequence: CASSSDRDSEAFF.